This T cell receptor (beta chain) stems from a study of memory CD4+ T cells and cytomegalovirus serostatus. Data came from immunoSEQ multiplex PCR; TCRdb stores just in-frame clones and leaves some out. The data show around 60,000 clones, with 82% seen just once and about 0.8% held by the top ten. A word on this clone: Its antigen is as yet unknown.

Per the germline V gene, CDR1 is SGHAT and CDR2 is FQNNGV. The CDR3 is made up of 16 amino acids. The V segment lost 4 bases and the J segment 3 bases; nucleotides outside the gene matches: 7. Study-level findings and limits: Of 150 to 200 reported CMV TCRbeta sequences, about 70 were found in memory CD4+ repertoires.

Single viable CD3+CD4+CD8-CD45RO+ cells were sorted as the memory CD4+ T cells. Serostatus was set by detecting CMV pp150, pp28, p38, p52 IgG. Positive selection with CD4 microbeads enriched total CD4+ T cells. Sequencing was done on a sample of memory CD4+ T cells from blood. The TCR sequence derives from an adult in good health and CMV-seronegative. The rearrangement joins TRBV11-2 to TRBJ2-1; 9 bases agree with TRBD1. As DNA, the CDR3 is TGTGCCAGCAGCTCCCTCCAGGGACAGGGCTACAATGAGCAGTTCTTC. Its translation is CASSSLQGQGYNEQFF.